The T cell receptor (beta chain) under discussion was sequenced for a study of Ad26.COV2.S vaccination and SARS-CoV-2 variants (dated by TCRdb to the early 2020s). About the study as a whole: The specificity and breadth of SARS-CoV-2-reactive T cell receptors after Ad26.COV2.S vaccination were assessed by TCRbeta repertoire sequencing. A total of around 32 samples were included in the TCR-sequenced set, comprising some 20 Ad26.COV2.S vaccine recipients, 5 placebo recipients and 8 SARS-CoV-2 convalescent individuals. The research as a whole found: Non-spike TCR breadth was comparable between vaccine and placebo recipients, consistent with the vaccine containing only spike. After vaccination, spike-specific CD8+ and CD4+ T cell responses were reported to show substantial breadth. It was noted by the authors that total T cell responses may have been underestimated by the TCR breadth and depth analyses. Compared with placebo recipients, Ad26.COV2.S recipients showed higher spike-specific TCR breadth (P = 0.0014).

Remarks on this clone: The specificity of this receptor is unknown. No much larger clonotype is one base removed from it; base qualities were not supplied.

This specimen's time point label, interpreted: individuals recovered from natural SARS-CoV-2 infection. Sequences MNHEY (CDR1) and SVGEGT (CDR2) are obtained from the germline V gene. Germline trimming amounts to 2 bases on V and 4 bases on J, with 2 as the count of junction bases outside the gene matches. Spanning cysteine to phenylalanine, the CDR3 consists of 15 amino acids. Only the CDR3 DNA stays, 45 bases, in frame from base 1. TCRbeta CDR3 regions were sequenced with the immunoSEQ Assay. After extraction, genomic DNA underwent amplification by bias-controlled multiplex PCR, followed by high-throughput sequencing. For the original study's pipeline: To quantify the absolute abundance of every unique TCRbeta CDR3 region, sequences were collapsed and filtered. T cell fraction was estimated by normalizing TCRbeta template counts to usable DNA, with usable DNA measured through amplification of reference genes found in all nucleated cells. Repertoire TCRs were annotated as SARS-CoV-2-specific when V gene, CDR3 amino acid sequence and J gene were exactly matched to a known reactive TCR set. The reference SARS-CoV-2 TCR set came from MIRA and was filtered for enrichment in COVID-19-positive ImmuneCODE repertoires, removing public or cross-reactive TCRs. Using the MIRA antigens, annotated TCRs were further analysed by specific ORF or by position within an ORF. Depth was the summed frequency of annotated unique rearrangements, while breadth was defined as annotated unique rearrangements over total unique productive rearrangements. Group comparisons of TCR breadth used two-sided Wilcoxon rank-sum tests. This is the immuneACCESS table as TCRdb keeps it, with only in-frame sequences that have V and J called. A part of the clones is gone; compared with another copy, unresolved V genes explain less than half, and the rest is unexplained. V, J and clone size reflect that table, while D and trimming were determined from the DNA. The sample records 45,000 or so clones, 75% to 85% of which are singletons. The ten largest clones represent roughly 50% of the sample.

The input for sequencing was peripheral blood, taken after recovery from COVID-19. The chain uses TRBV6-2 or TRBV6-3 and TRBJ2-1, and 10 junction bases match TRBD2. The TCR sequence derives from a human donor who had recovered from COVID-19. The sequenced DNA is TGTGCCAGCAGTTACGCTAGCGGGGGTTACAATGAGCAGTTCTTC. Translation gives CASSYASGGYNEQFF.